This TCR beta chain originates from a study of T cell changes during pregnancy in multiple sclerosis (dated by TCRdb to about 2019). Describing the broader study: The study examined how the T cell repertoire changed over the course of pregnancy in women with multiple sclerosis.

As regards this clone: Its antigen specificity is not known. Base-call qualities are not available, and no considerably larger clone is one nucleotide away.

The germline V gene yields ENHRY for CDR1 and SYGVKD for CDR2. Relative to germline, V is missing 10 bases and J is missing 0 bases, with 10 bases of the junction outside any gene match. The CDR3 runs 16 residues from the cysteine to the phenylalanine. The sequence is cut down to CDR3 DNA, 48 bases in frame from base 1. Libraries were built with the immunoSEQ multiplex PCR assay. This is the immuneACCESS table as TCRdb keeps it, with only in-frame sequences that have V and J called. A part of the clones is gone; compared with another copy, unresolved V genes explain less than half, and the rest is unexplained. The sample table contains around 100,000 clones; only one count was recorded for 92% of them. The ten biggest clones cover approximately 2% of the sample.

This TCR came from a female donor with multiple sclerosis, enrolled in a pregnancy study. Recombination connected TRBV10-3 to TRBJ2-1, with TRBD2 identical over 9 junction bases. This sample comprised peripheral blood, obtained after pregnancy. In nucleotides, the sequence is TGTGCCAGAACGGGGGGTAGCGGGAGCTCCTACAATGAGCAGTTCTTC. Its translation is CARTGGSGSSYNEQFF.